The rows below give T cell receptor beta chains drawn from one sample of a study of T cell changes during pregnancy in multiple sclerosis. The table came from immunoSEQ multiplex PCR; TCRdb's copy has only in-frame clones and leaves some out. In the table there are tens of thousands of clones, around 93% of which are singletons. Sample: peripheral blood, taken in the first trimester of pregnancy. These receptors all stem from a female donor with multiple sclerosis, enrolled in a pregnancy study. Each CDR3 is given with its conserved first and last residue. A D gene is named only where the DNA matches it firmly. Rows give clone size only sometimes, using once, few, many, or a class for an expanded clone.

D: .
V: TRBV19
size: once
J: TRBJ1-5
DNA: TGTGCCAGTCGGACAGCAGAATATAGCAATCAGCCCCAGCATTTT
CDR3: CASRTAEYSNQPQHF

D: TRBD1
V: TRBV28
size: .
J: TRBJ2-7
DNA: TGTGCCAGCACCACGACAGGGGGCTCCTACGAGCAGTACTTC
CDR3: CASTTTGGSYEQYF

D: .
V: TRBV6-5
size: .
J: TRBJ1-2
DNA: TGTGCCAGCAGTTACGCGGACCCCAACAGGGTAGGCTACACCTTC
CDR3: CASSYADPNRVGYTF

D: .
V: TRBV30
size: .
J: TRBJ2-3
DNA: TGTGCCTGGAGTGTTCTAAACACAGATACGCAGTATTTT
CDR3: CAWSVLNTDTQYF

D: .
V: TRBV27
size: .
J: TRBJ1-2
DNA: TGTGCCAGCAGTCTGACTGACGGCCGGGGTAGCTATGGCTACACCTTC
CDR3: CASSLTDGRGSYGYTF

D: .
V: TRBV19
size: .
J: TRBJ2-7
DNA: TGTGCCAGTATGTCGAACACTAGTCCCTACGAGCAGTACTTC
CDR3: CASMSNTSPYEQYF

D: TRBD1
V: TRBV9
size: .
J: TRBJ2-5
DNA: TGTGCCAGCAGCCCCAGCTTCGACAGGGATCAGACCCAGTACTTC
CDR3: CASSPSFDRDQTQYF

D: TRBD1
V: TRBV15
size: .
J: TRBJ1-5
DNA: TGTGCCACCAGCAGTGGGGACAGGCCTAATCAGCCCCAGCATTTT
CDR3: CATSSGDRPNQPQHF

D: .
V: TRBV7-2
size: .
J: TRBJ2-1
DNA: TGTGCCAGCAGCTTATCCGGCGGGCGACCAGGGGAGTTCTTC
CDR3: CASSLSGGRPGEFF

D: .
V: TRBV2
size: .
J: TRBJ1-2
DNA: TGTGCCAGCAGTGCTAGGACAAACTATGGCTACACCTTC
CDR3: CASSARTNYGYTF

D: TRBD1
V: TRBV6-1
size: few
J: TRBJ1-5
DNA: TGTGCCAGCAGTGTGGGGACAGGAGGAGATCAGCCCCAGCATTTT
CDR3: CASSVGTGGDQPQHF

D: TRBD1
V: TRBV19
size: .
J: TRBJ1-4
DNA: TGTGCCAGTAGTCCACGGACAGGGAGAACTAATGAAAAACTGTTTTTT
CDR3: CASSPRTGRTNEKLFF

D: .
V: TRBV7-9
size: .
J: TRBJ2-1
DNA: TGTGCCAGCAGCTTAGCAGCGGTATACACACACAATGAGCAGTTCTTC
CDR3: CASSLAAVYTHNEQFF

D: .
V: TRBV4-2
size: .
J: TRBJ1-3
DNA: TGTGCCAGCAGCCAAGTCCCCCCGAGCTCTGGAAACACCATATATTTT
CDR3: CASSQVPPSSGNTIYF

D: .
V: TRBV28
size: .
J: TRBJ1-2
DNA: TGTGCCAGTTCGGAAGCGAGAGACTATGGCTACACCTTC
CDR3: CASSEARDYGYTF

D: TRBD1
V: TRBV7-2
size: .
J: TRBJ1-1
DNA: TGTGCCAGCAGCGGTTGGGGTAAGGGGGCAGCGAACACTGAAGCTTTCTTT
CDR3: CASSGWGKGAANTEAFF

D: .
V: TRBV9
size: .
J: TRBJ2-4
DNA: TGTGCCAGCAGCGTCGAGGGAGCGGCCAAAAACATTCAGTACTTC
CDR3: CASSVEGAAKNIQYF

D: .
V: TRBV5-4
size: .
J: TRBJ2-7
DNA: TGTGCCAGCAGCTTGGACTCGCCCTACGAGCAGTACTTC
CDR3: CASSLDSPYEQYF

D: .
V: TRBV9
size: few
J: TRBJ1-1
DNA: TGTGCCAGCAGCTCCCCACTGGGAGGGGGGCGCACTGAAGCTTTCTTT
CDR3: CASSSPLGGGRTEAFF

D: .
V: TRBV27
size: .
J: TRBJ1-5
DNA: TGTGCCAGCACCATTACAGGGCCAGGTCCCTACTATAGCAATCAGCCCCAGCATTTT
CDR3: CASTITGPGPYYSNQPQHF

D: TRBD1
V: TRBV12-5
size: .
J: TRBJ1-2
DNA: TGTGCTAGTGGTTTGGTACATACAGGGGACTATGGCTACACCTTC
CDR3: CASGLVHTGDYGYTF

D: TRBD2
V: TRBV27
size: once
J: TRBJ2-7
DNA: TGTGCCAGCAGCCGGAGCGGGGGCCCTTACGAGCAGTACTTC
CDR3: CASSRSGGPYEQYF

D: .
V: TRBV29-1
size: .
J: TRBJ2-7
DNA: TGCAGCGTAACAGGCGTTGGACTATCCTACGAGCAGTACTTC
CDR3: CSVTGVGLSYEQYF

D: TRBD2
V: TRBV5-4
size: .
J: TRBJ2-1
DNA: TGTGCCAGCAGCCCGTATAGCGGGAGGGGGGGTGAGCAGTTCTTC
CDR3: CASSPYSGRGGEQFF

D: .
V: TRBV4-3
size: .
J: TRBJ2-7
DNA: TGCGCCAGCAGCCAAGCCTTGGGGGGGCTGGTCGAGCAGTACTTC
CDR3: CASSQALGGLVEQYF

D: .
V: TRBV5-6
size: .
J: TRBJ2-7
DNA: TGTGCCAGCAGCTTTCGGAACAGAGTCCACGAGCAGTACTTC
CDR3: CASSFRNRVHEQYF

D: .
V: TRBV28
size: .
J: TRBJ2-2
DNA: TGTGCCAGCAGTTTGTTTCCTGGGACACGGGGCACCGGGGAGCTGTTTTTT
CDR3: CASSLFPGTRGTGELFF

D: TRBD1
V: TRBV18
size: .
J: TRBJ2-7
DNA: TGTGCCAGCTCACCAATTTCAGGGGGCCTCCCCGCGGAGCAGTACTTC
CDR3: CASSPISGGLPAEQYF

D: .
V: TRBV9
size: .
J: TRBJ2-1
DNA: TGTGCCAGCAGCGTATGGCGGGCCGATGAGCAGTTCTTC
CDR3: CASSVWRADEQFF

D: .
V: TRBV25-1
size: .
J: TRBJ2-1
DNA: TGTGCCAGCGGGGGCGTAAATGAGCAGTTCTTC
CDR3: CASGGVNEQFF

D: .
V: TRBV4-1
size: .
J: TRBJ1-1
DNA: TGCGCCAGCAGCCAAGCTAAATTGAACACTGAAGCTTTCTTT
CDR3: CASSQAKLNTEAFF

D: .
V: TRBV7-6
size: once
J: TRBJ2-1
DNA: TGTGCCAGCAGCTTTCGACGTACGGGTGAGCAGTTCTTC
CDR3: CASSFRRTGEQFF

D: TRBD2
V: TRBV9
size: .
J: TRBJ2-3
DNA: TGTGCCAGCAGCCCGATAGCGGGAGTTTCAGATACGCAGTATTTT
CDR3: CASSPIAGVSDTQYF

D: .
V: TRBV9
size: .
J: TRBJ2-3
DNA: TGTGCCAGCAGCCAAGACTTAGATACGCAGTATTTT
CDR3: CASSQDLDTQYF

D: TRBD1
V: TRBV28
size: once
J: TRBJ1-4
DNA: TGTGCCAGCAGTTTTCCGGGACAGCAAGCAACTAATGAAAAACTGTTTTTT
CDR3: CASSFPGQQATNEKLFF

D: .
V: TRBV5-1
size: few
J: TRBJ2-5
DNA: TGCGCCAGCTTTAGAGTAAAGGAGACCCAGTACTTC
CDR3: CASFRVKETQYF

D: TRBD2
V: TRBV6-5
size: .
J: TRBJ2-7
DNA: TGTGCCAGCATCCCAGCGGGAGCGGAGGCCTACGAGCAGTACTTC
CDR3: CASIPAGAEAYEQYF

D: TRBD1
V: TRBV5-6
size: .
J: TRBJ1-2
DNA: TGTGCCAGCAGCTGGGACAGCCCTAACTATGGCTACACCTTC
CDR3: CASSWDSPNYGYTF

D: TRBD1
V: TRBV5-4
size: .
J: TRBJ1-2
DNA: TGTGCCAGCAGCCCAGGACAGGGCTTGAGGGGGAATGGCTACACCTTC
CDR3: CASSPGQGLRGNGYTF

D: TRBD1
V: TRBV28
size: .
J: TRBJ1-2
DNA: TGTGCCAGCAGTTCCTCGCTGACAGGGTTGATGGATGGCTACACCTTC
CDR3: CASSSSLTGLMDGYTF

D: .
V: TRBV28
size: .
J: TRBJ2-5
DNA: TGTGCCAGCAGTTTAGGGCTTAGGGATCAGGGAGGCGAGACCCAGTACTTC
CDR3: CASSLGLRDQGGETQYF

D: .
V: TRBV4-3
size: few
J: TRBJ2-3
DNA: TGCGCCAGCAGCCAAGCCCTTTCGCGGGAAGGAGATACGCAGTATTTT
CDR3: CASSQALSREGDTQYF

D: .
V: TRBV7-9
size: .
J: TRBJ2-7
DNA: TGTGCCAGCAGCCGGGAGTCCGAGCAGTACTTC
CDR3: CASSRESEQYF

D: .
V: TRBV7-9
size: .
J: TRBJ2-4
DNA: TGTGCCAGCAGTGGCCAGGTTGGCATTCAGTACTTC
CDR3: CASSGQVGIQYF

D: TRBD1
V: TRBV15
size: .
J: TRBJ1-2
DNA: TGTGCCACCGGGACAGCTCAGTCCAATGGCTACACCTTC
CDR3: CATGTAQSNGYTF

D: .
V: TRBV7-2
size: .
J: TRBJ1-1
DNA: TGTGCCAGCAGCTCGTCTTACACTGAAGCTTTCTTT
CDR3: CASSSSYTEAFF

D: TRBD2
V: TRBV4-2
size: .
J: TRBJ2-1
DNA: TGTGCCAGCAGCCAACGCCGACTAGCGGAATACAATGAGCAGTTCTTC
CDR3: CASSQRRLAEYNEQFF

D: .
V: TRBV7-9
size: .
J: TRBJ2-7
DNA: TGTGCCAGCAGCTTAGGGGGCGGGGGCTCTTACGAGCAGTACTTC
CDR3: CASSLGGGGSYEQYF

D: TRBD1
V: TRBV19
size: .
J: TRBJ2-7
DNA: TGTGCCAGTAGTAGGGGACAGGGCTCCTACGAGCAGTACTTC
CDR3: CASSRGQGSYEQYF

D: .
V: TRBV21-1
size: .
J: TRBJ2-3
DNA: TGTGCCAGCAGCGGAGACAGGGCGACAGATACGCAGTATTTT
CDR3: CASSGDRATDTQYF

D: TRBD2
V: TRBV18
size: .
J: TRBJ2-7
DNA: TGTGCCAGCTCACCGACTAGCGGGAGAAAGTACGAGCAGTACTTC
CDR3: CASSPTSGRKYEQYF